Listed below are T cell receptor beta chains from one sample, sequenced in a study of T cell changes during pregnancy in multiple sclerosis. Sequencing used immunoSEQ multiplex PCR; TCRdb keeps in-frame clones, though not all of them. The data show 65,000 to 85,000 clones, about 89% seen once. The specimen was peripheral blood, collected in the second trimester of pregnancy. The origin of the receptors is a female donor with multiple sclerosis, enrolled in a pregnancy study. Both conserved end residues are part of each CDR3. A D gene is named only where the DNA matches it firmly. Size values are once, few and many counts, or a class for expanded clones, and some rows have none.

j_call	v_call	d_call	clone_size	cdr3_aa	cdr3_nt
TRBJ1-1	TRBV7-9	-	once	CASSSTGNTEAFF	TGTGCCAGCAGCTCGACAGGGAACACTGAAGCTTTCTTT
TRBJ1-6	TRBV30	-	once	CASTKDSDNSPLHF	TGTGCCTCCACGAAGGACAGCGATAATTCACCCCTCCACTTT
TRBJ1-2	TRBV10-3	TRBD1	-	CATQNRGDGYTF	TGTGCTACCCAAAACAGGGGTGATGGCTACACCTTC
TRBJ1-4	TRBV5-5	-	-	CASSLLQDEKLFF	TGTGCCAGCAGCTTGCTCCAGGATGAAAAACTGTTTTTT
TRBJ2-2	TRBV18	TRBD1	-	CASSQYRGDTGELFF	TGTGCCAGCTCACAGTACAGGGGGGACACCGGGGAGCTGTTTTTT
TRBJ1-1	TRBV5-6	TRBD1	-	CASSSNRGLNTEAFF	TGTGCCAGCAGCAGCAACAGGGGGCTGAACACTGAAGCTTTCTTT
TRBJ2-2	TRBV11-2	-	-	CASSPYQGHLLSTGELFF	TGTGCCAGCAGCCCCTATCAGGGACACCTATTATCCACCGGGGAGCTGTTTTTT
TRBJ2-1	TRBV19	TRBD1	-	CASSSGTGLTNEQFF	TGTGCCAGTAGTTCCGGGACAGGGTTGACCAATGAGCAGTTCTTC
TRBJ2-7	TRBV7-6	TRBD1	-	CASSMTGGIYEQYF	TGTGCCAGCAGCATGACAGGGGGCATTTACGAGCAGTACTTC
TRBJ2-3	TRBV19	-	-	CASTGSPDTQYF	TGTGCCAGTACAGGGTCCCCAGATACGCAGTATTTT
TRBJ2-2	TRBV9	-	-	CASSVTKGRLGNTGELFF	TGTGCCAGCAGCGTAACTAAGGGGAGGCTAGGGAACACCGGGGAGCTGTTTTTT
TRBJ2-7	TRBV5-1	TRBD1	-	CASNVDGQGNYEQYF	TGCGCCAGCAATGTCGATGGACAGGGCAACTACGAGCAGTACTTC
TRBJ2-7	TRBV27	TRBD2	-	CASSEPGLAGSEQYF	TGTGCCAGCAGCGAACCGGGACTAGCGGGTAGCGAGCAGTACTTC
TRBJ2-7	TRBV28	-	-	CASSGLYEQYF	TGTGCCAGCAGTGGCCTCTACGAGCAGTACTTC
TRBJ1-4	TRBV6-5	-	-	CASSYSSPANEKLFF	TGTGCCAGCAGTTACTCGAGTCCGGCTAATGAAAAACTGTTTTTT
TRBJ1-1	TRBV10-1	TRBD1	-	CASSESTFAGTGGPEAFF	TGCGCCAGCAGTGAGTCGACTTTTGCCGGGACAGGGGGTCCCGAAGCTTTCTTT
TRBJ1-2	TRBV5-6	-	-	CASSTGDYGYTF	TGTGCCAGCAGCACGGGGGACTATGGCTACACCTTC
TRBJ1-1	TRBV6-6	-	-	CASSYSRQLDTEAFF	TGTGCCAGCAGTTACTCGAGGCAGTTGGACACTGAAGCTTTCTTT
TRBJ2-1	TRBV27	TRBD2	-	CASSREVRWGNEQFF	TGTGCCAGCTCCCGGGAGGTTCGATGGGGCAATGAGCAGTTCTTC
TRBJ2-1	TRBV30	-	-	CAGSINEQFF	TGTGCCGGTAGCATAAATGAGCAGTTCTTC
TRBJ2-1	TRBV19	-	once	CASSINFLVGQGSSGYNEQFF	TGTGCCAGTAGTATTAACTTCTTAGTGGGACAGGGCTCTAGCGGGTACAATGAGCAGTTCTTC
TRBJ1-2	TRBV30	-	-	CAWRTTGGYTF	TGTGCCTGGAGAACCACGGGGGGCTACACCTTC
TRBJ1-3	TRBV7-2	-	-	CASSRQTGNTIYF	TGTGCCAGCAGCCGACAGACTGGAAACACCATATATTTT
TRBJ2-7	TRBV7-8	-	once	CASNAGPYEQYF	TGTGCCAGCAATGCGGGGCCCTACGAGCAGTACTTC
TRBJ2-2	TRBV6-1	TRBD2	-	CASSEASGSPTGELFF	TGTGCCAGCAGTGAAGCGAGCGGGAGCCCCACCGGGGAGCTGTTTTTT
TRBJ2-7	TRBV9	-	-	CASSVGLAGEYEQYF	TGTGCCAGCAGCGTAGGATTGGCAGGGGAATACGAGCAGTACTTC
TRBJ2-1	TRBV5-1	TRBD1	-	CASSPDRGSYNEQFF	TGCGCCAGCAGCCCGGACAGGGGCTCCTACAATGAGCAGTTCTTC
TRBJ1-6	TRBV2	-	-	CASSLESSYNSPLHF	TGTGCCAGCAGTCTTGAGAGCTCCTATAATTCACCCCTCCACTTT
TRBJ2-5	TRBV7-8	TRBD1	-	CASSSGQTFQETQYF	TGTGCCAGCAGCTCGGGACAGACTTTCCAAGAGACCCAGTACTTC
TRBJ1-2	TRBV6-5	TRBD1	-	CASSQDRVYGYTF	TGTGCCAGCAGCCAGGACAGGGTTTATGGCTACACCTTC